Listed below are T cell receptor beta chains from one sample, sequenced in a study of radiotherapy plus CTLA-4 blockade in lung cancer. The assay was immunoSEQ multiplex PCR, and TCRdb's table has in-frame clones only and misses some. The sample has about 62,000 clones; roughly three quarters are singletons. Sequencing was performed on peripheral blood, taken from a patient treated with radiotherapy plus ipilimumab. The receptors derive from a human donor with non-small cell lung cancer who had a complete response to radiotherapy plus ipilimumab. Each CDR3 is given with its conserved first and last residue. A D gene is named only where the DNA matches it firmly. Some rows mark clone size as missing; the rest say once, few, many or name a class of expanded clone.

NA,TRBD2,TRBJ2-1,TRBV5-4,TGTGCCAGCAGCAAAACCCCGGGACTAGCGGGGGGCAATGAGCAGTTCTTC,CASSKTPGLAGGNEQFF
NA,NA,TRBJ1-5,TRBV28,TGTGCCAGCATAGGGGGAAATCAGCCCCAGCATTTT,CASIGGNQPQHF
NA,NA,TRBJ1-2,TRBV18,TGTGCCAGCTCACCCACAGAGAAGGGGATGGTTGGCTACACCTTC,CASSPTEKGMVGYTF
NA,NA,TRBJ2-2,TRBV19,TGTGCCAGTAGTATTGAGGTGGGGCGTGGCGGGGAGCTGTTTTTT,CASSIEVGRGGELFF
NA,NA,TRBJ2-7,TRBV6-1,TGTGCCACGCAACTGTCCTACGAGCAGTACTTC,CATQLSYEQYF
NA,TRBD2,TRBJ2-5,TRBV19,TGTGCCAGTAGTATGGAGGTTAGCGGGAGCCGGGACCAGTACTTC,CASSMEVSGSRDQYF
once,NA,TRBJ1-6,TRBV7-8,TGTGCCAGCAGCCCCACCCCGCAGGGCGTGAATTCACCCCTCCACTTT,CASSPTPQGVNSPLHF
NA,NA,TRBJ2-3,TRBV5-1,TGCGCCAGCAGCTTGGACTATGCGCAGTATTTT,CASSLDYAQYF
once,TRBD1,TRBJ2-1,TRBV5-1,TGCGCCAGCAGCTTGTTCTCAGGGGGTCTCGATGAGCAGTTCTTC,CASSLFSGGLDEQFF
NA,NA,TRBJ2-3,TRBV7-3,TGTGCCAGCAGCGTCCGGGGACTCAGCACAGATACGCAGTATTTT,CASSVRGLSTDTQYF
NA,TRBD2,TRBJ2-1,TRBV7-9,TGTGCCGGCCAACTAGCGGGGGGGAGGGGTGAGCAGTTCTTC,CAGQLAGGRGEQFF